This is a list of T cell receptor beta chains from one sample in a study of spatial heterogeneity in lung cancer. TCRdb called the 5' RACE reads again in MiXCR, with one record for every CDR3 protein. Of about 120,000 distinct CDR3 sequences detected, 10% to 15% appear once; the ten largest clones hold approximately 16%. The source material was PBMCs, sampled at follow-up. These receptor sequences come from a male donor with early-stage non-small cell lung cancer. Both conserved end residues are part of each CDR3.

v_call	cdr3_length	j_call	cdr3_aa
TRBV6-5	15	TRBJ2-2	CASSYGTSGAGELFF
TRBV2	12	TRBJ2-7	CASSERWGEQYF
TRBV28	12	TRBJ1-6	CASSGQGSPLHF
TRBV20-1	14	TRBJ2-2	CSARTSGGPGELFF
TRBV4-1	15	TRBJ1-5	CASSREAYSNQPQHF
TRBV18	14	TRBJ1-5	CASSPSAYDQPQHF
TRBV15	16	TRBJ1-3	CATSRTRGSDRNTIYF
TRBV28	13	TRBJ2-2	CASSSVPPGELFF
TRBV27	13	TRBJ2-7	CASSLFWAGEQYF
TRBV4-3	13	TRBJ2-7	CASSQGPSYEQYF
TRBV20-1	13	TRBJ2-7	CSLNRQGVNEQYF
TRBV9	14	TRBJ1-1	CASRGSGMNTEAFF
TRBV29-1	11	TRBJ2-1	CSVDWRGERIF
TRBV5-1	18	TRBJ1-1	CASKGQGAGELVNTEAFF
TRBV21-1	11	TRBJ2-3	CASLDKHTQYF
TRBV9	15	TRBJ2-7	CASSGSGTGGYEQYF
TRBV6-2/TRBV6-3	14	TRBJ1-2	CASSSTGTPYGYTF
TRBV18	14	TRBJ2-5	CASVRQGQQETQYF
TRBV28	13	TRBJ1-5	CASSPGPNQPQHF
TRBV10-3	14	TRBJ1-5	CAIKDKGGSQPQHF
TRBV4-1	15	TRBJ1-2	CASSQDQRFQGGYTF
TRBV18	14	TRBJ2-4	CASSPGTAKNIQYF
TRBV20-1	18	TRBJ2-7	CSARPPGGVIRSGYEQYF
TRBV25-1	15	TRBJ1-3	CASSEGSLSGNTIYF
TRBV11-2	12	TRBJ2-4	CASSPGGSIQYF
TRBV25-1	16	TRBJ2-2	CASSVPGTAHTGELFF
TRBV20-1	16	TRBJ1-4	CSAAPGQGATNEKLFF
TRBV18	16	TRBJ2-2	CASSLNQQENTGELFF
TRBV29-1	12	TRBJ2-5	CSVGNYQETQYF
TRBV28	13	TRBJ1-2	CASSFRQADGYTF
TRBV30	10	TRBJ1-1	CAWSRGEAFF
TRBV10-3	15	TRBJ1-4	CAISGRGGTEEKLFF
TRBV6-5	16	TRBJ2-3	CASSPSGGASTDTQYF
TRBV28	15	TRBJ2-1	CASRPPGRANNEQFF
TRBV6-6	15	TRBJ2-7	CASSYSQGQNYEQYF
TRBV11-2	13	TRBJ2-1	CATGRGRTNEQFF
TRBV2	15	TRBJ1-2	CASSSDRTVTGGYTF
TRBV5-1	14	TRBJ2-4	CASSPGGGGSIQYF
TRBV20-1	14	TRBJ1-6	CSAYAGQGNSPLHF
TRBV5-1	13	TRBJ2-1	CASSLSRYNEQFF
TRBV11-2	16	TRBJ1-1	CASSLVIGGKITEAFF
TRBV25-1	12	TRBJ2-7	CASSNPGYEQYF
TRBV29-1	13	TRBJ1-6	CSVGGELGSPLHF
TRBV3-1	14	TRBJ2-7	CASSHTGSSYEQYF
TRBV4-3	14	TRBJ2-3	CASSQGQTGDTQYF
TRBV30	17	TRBJ1-1	CAWSYSDSLPGYTEAFF
TRBV7-8	16	TRBJ2-2	CASSPHGGLNTGELFF
TRBV5-1	15	TRBJ1-5	CASSLEGRGNQPQHF
TRBV19	14	TRBJ1-1	CASSIDRGATEAFF
TRBV5-4	16	TRBJ2-6	CASSLDRLAGANVLTF
TRBV5-1	15	TRBJ2-7	CASSLRQGRNYEQYF
TRBV28	12	TRBJ1-2	CASSFSSYGYTF
TRBV12-3/TRBV12-4	15	TRBJ2-3	CASSLRGAERDTQYF